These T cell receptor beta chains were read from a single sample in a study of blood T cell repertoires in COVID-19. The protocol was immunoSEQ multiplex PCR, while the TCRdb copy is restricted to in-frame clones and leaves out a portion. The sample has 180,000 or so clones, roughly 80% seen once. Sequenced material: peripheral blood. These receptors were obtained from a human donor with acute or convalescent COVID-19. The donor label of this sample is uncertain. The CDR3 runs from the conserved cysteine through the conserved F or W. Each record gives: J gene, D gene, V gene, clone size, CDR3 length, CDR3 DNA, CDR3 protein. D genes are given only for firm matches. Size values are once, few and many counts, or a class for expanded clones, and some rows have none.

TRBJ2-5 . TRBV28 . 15 TGTGCCAGCAGGAGTACAGGGCCCCCAGGGGAGACCCAGTACTTC CASRSTGPPGETQYF
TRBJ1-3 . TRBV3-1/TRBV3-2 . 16 TGTGCCAGCAGCGACCGGACAGCGCTACCGGGAAACACCATATATTTT CASSDRTALPGNTIYF
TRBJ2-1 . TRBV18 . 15 TGTGCCAGCTCACCAGACTCCGAGTGGGACAATGAGCAGTTCTTC CASSPDSEWDNEQFF
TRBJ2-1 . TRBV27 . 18 TGTGCCAGCAGTTTCCGTCATAGCGCGGGTAGCTCCTACAATGAGCAGTTCTTC CASSFRHSAGSSYNEQFF
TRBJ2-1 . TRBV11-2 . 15 TGTGCCAGCAGCCCCACGACTCGGGCCTACAATGAGCAGTTCTTC CASSPTTRAYNEQFF
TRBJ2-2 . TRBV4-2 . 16 TGTGCCAGCAGGGGTAGCTCGGGGATGAACACCGGGGAGCTGTTTTTT CASRGSSGMNTGELFF
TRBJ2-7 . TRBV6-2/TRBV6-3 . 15 TGTGCCAGCAGTTCCGAGCGGGTGGGGACCTACGAGCAGTACTTC CASSSERVGTYEQYF
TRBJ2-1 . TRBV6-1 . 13 TGTGCCAGCAGCCCCGGCTCCTACAATGAGCAGTTCTTC CASSPGSYNEQFF
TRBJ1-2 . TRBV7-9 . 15 TGTGCCAGCAGCCAGGAAACAGACCCCTTATATGGCTACACCTTC CASSQETDPLYGYTF
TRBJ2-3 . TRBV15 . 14 TGTGCCACCAGCAGAGATGCGGAAAGGGGCAGGCAGTATTTT CATSRDAERGRQYF
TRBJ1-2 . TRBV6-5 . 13 TGTGCCAGCAGACGATCGGAGACAGTTAAAGACACCTTC CASRRSETVKDTF
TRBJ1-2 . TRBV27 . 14 TGTGCCAGCAGGAGGGACACATCCAACTATGGCTACACCTTC CASRRDTSNYGYTF
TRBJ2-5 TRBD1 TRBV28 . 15 TGTGCCAGCAGTGGAGGGGGACAGGGGGAAGAGACCCAGTACTTC CASSGGGQGEETQYF
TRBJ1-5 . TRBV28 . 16 TGTGCCAGCAGCCTACAGGGCCCGGCGGGCAATCAGCCCCAGCATTTT CASSLQGPAGNQPQHF
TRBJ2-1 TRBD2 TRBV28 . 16 TGTGCCAGCAGTCCCCCCAAAGCGGGAGGGCCCGATGAGCAGTTCTTC CASSPPKAGGPDEQFF
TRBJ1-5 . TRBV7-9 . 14 TGTGCCAGCAGCTTCGACGGGTCCAATCAGCCCCAGCATTTT CASSFDGSNQPQHF
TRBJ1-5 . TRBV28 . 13 TGTGCCAGCACCTCAGAAGGGGATCAGCCCCAGCATTTT CASTSEGDQPQHF
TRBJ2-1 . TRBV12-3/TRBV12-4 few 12 TGTGCCAGCAGGTTGGGCGCCAATGAGCAGTTCTTC CASRLGANEQFF
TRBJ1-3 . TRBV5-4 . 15 TGTGCCAGCAGCTTGCTAGAAGGGGCTGGAAACACCATATATTTT CASSLLEGAGNTIYF
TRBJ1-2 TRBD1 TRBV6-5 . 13 TGTGCCAGCACCACCAGACAGGGTAATGGCTACACCTTC CASTTRQGNGYTF
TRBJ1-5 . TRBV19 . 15 TGTGCCAGTAGTGAACAGGGTAATAGCAATCAGCCCCAGCATTTT CASSEQGNSNQPQHF
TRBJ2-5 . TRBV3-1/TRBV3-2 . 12 TGTGCCAGCAGGCACAAACAAGAGACCCAGTACTTC CASRHKQETQYF
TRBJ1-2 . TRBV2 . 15 TGTGCCAGCAGTGAAGGGAGACGGGAGAACTATGGCTACACCTTC CASSEGRRENYGYTF